This TCR beta chain was found in a study of shared clonotypes between healthy human individuals. Points from the study as a whole: Estimated richness values were generally larger in naive subsets than in memory subsets. Donor scarcity curtailed the genetic and exposure-history diversity represented herein. When naive CD4 clonotypes were compared across a few donors, around 5% were shared.

For this clone: The antigen is not known.

This table comes from immunoSEQ multiplex PCR, and its TCRdb copy is limited to in-frame clones, with some not included. In the table there are under 750,000 clones, over 60% of which are singletons. This CDR3 has 14 residues. Per the germline V gene, CDR1 is SNHLY and CDR2 is FYNNEI. V trimming: 8 bases; J trimming: 9 bases; junction bases outside the gene matches: 12. The specimen sequenced was memory CD4+ T cells sorted from blood. Subset specified: CD45RA-negative fraction. The TCR sequence derives from a woman aged 30 to 39 in good health. The chain links TRBV2 to TRBJ2-1; 8 bases are a match to TRBD1. CDR3 sequence: CASVGTGKVSEQFF. In DNA form, the CDR3 reads TGTGCCAGCGTTGGGACAGGTAAAGTGAGTGAGCAGTTCTTC.